What follows is one TCR beta chain and its context. Its specificity is unknown. The sample belongs to a study of cytomegalovirus exposure and HLA in healthy donors. Study-wide points: Three chains tied to CMV proved CMV antigen-specific in vitro. The availability of immune exposure information extended only to CMV serostatus. Later analysis associated a missense DCLRE1C variant with TCR beta V- and J-gene trimming. Rare TCR sequences predominated, though certain public TCRs were found in many donors.

The PCR contained 60 Vbeta and 13 Jbeta primers. The repertoire was sequenced with immunoSEQ multiplex PCR; TCRdb's copy has only in-frame clones and lacks some. The sample lists roughly 200,000 clones; roughly 78% were seen once. This CDR3 spans 15 amino acids. Unmatched junction bases numbered 10, after V lost 5 bases and J lost 5 bases. Germline CDR1 and CDR2: LNHDA and SQIVND (reference sequence). Sequenced: PBMCs. The V and J genes are TRBV19 and TRBJ2-5, with 8 positions matching TRBD1. The TCR sequence derives from a boy between 5 and 17 years old in good health and CMV-seronegative. For the CDR3, the DNA is TGTGCCAGTAGTCACCGGACAGGGATGGGGGAGACCCAGTACTTC. Translation: CASSHRTGMGETQYF.